These 27 T cell receptor beta chains were sequenced from one sample in a study of blood T cell repertoires in COVID-19. Only in-frame clones appear in the TCRdb table, and some are missing; sequencing was by immunoSEQ multiplex PCR. The sample carries fewer than 30,000 clones, more than 85% recorded once. Source material: peripheral blood. The origin of the receptors is a human donor with active COVID-19. The donor label of this sample is uncertain.

V gene TRBV7-8 combines with J gene TRBJ1-5; D call uncertain. This CDR3 comprises 18 residues. CDR1 is SGHVS, CDR2 FQNEAQ, per germline. V lost 1 base, J lost 2 bases, and 18 bases lay in between. The CDR3 spells CASSLGLSGQDGNQPQHF. For the CDR3, the DNA is TGTGCCAGCAGCTTAGGCCTTAGTGGGCAGGATGGCAATCAGCCCCAGCATTTT.

The chain employs TRBV5-1 and TRBJ2-3; tentatively, D is TRBD2 (6 bases). The length of the CDR3 is 14 residues. The germline CDR1 and CDR2 sequences are SGHRS and YFSETQ. With 0 bases removed from V and 6 bases from J, the gap between germline ends came to 11 bases. CDR3 sequence: CASSLVRAGDTQYF. The CDR3 nucleotides read TGCGCCAGCAGCTTGGTGCGGGCGGGGGATACGCAGTATTTT.

This chain links TRBV28 with TRBJ1-1; D perhaps matches TRBD1 (5 bases). Germline CDR1 and CDR2: MDHEN and SYDVKM. The CDR3 runs to 11 residues. The V and J ends lost 3 bases and 9 bases respectively, with 8 bases between them. For the CDR3, the DNA is TGTGCCAGCAGTTTTACAGGTAAAGCTTTCTTT. As protein: CASSFTGKAFF.

The CDR3 DNA follows: TGTGCCACCAGTGATTTCGGGGACAGGGGGGTCTATAATTCACCCCTCCACTTT. Amino acid sequence: CATSDFGDRGVYNSPLHF. The V and J genes are TRBV24-1 and TRBJ1-6; 11 positions match TRBD1. V dropped 1 base and J dropped 3; count of bases not matched to a gene: 4. The CDR3 is made up of 18 amino acids. From germline, CDR1 is KGHDR and CDR2 SFDVKD.

The chain links TRBV30 to TRBJ1-4; D not resolved. The CDR3 consists of 12 residues. V gave up 3 bases and J gave up 8 bases, with 10 bases separating them. The germline V gene encodes CDR1 GTSNPN and CDR2 SVGIG (reference sequence). The CDR3 bases are TGTGCCTGGAGGCCGCCGGGAGAAAAACTGTTTTTT. It specifies CAWRPPGEKLFF.

J is TRBJ2-1 and V is TRBV30, with 8 bases fitting TRBD2. The ends lost 5 bases at V and 7 bases at J; junction bases unmatched: 16. The CDR3 extends over 16 amino acids. CDR1 and CDR2 (germline): GTSNPN, SVGIG (reference sequence). The CDR3 DNA reads as TGTGCCTGGGTCCAGGGAGGCCGGGGGGGCCTTAATGAGCAGTTCTTC. Amino acids: CAWVQGGRGGLNEQFF.

The genes are TRBV19 and TRBJ1-6; 8 nucleotides line up with TRBD1. There are 15 residues in the CDR3. Per germline, CDR1 LNHDA and CDR2 SQIVND (reference sequence). J gave up 5 bases and V 3 bases, and 3 bases lay outside the gene matches. This CDR3 reads CASSMPGQDNSPLHF. CDR3 sequence (DNA): TGTGCCAGTAGTATGCCGGGACAGGATAATTCACCCCTCCACTTT.

The V call is TRBV9, the J call TRBJ2-6; 13 bases match TRBD2. Per germline, CDR1 SGDLS and CDR2 YYNGEE. The CDR3 spans 18 residues. The ends lost 4 bases at V and 4 bases at J; junction bases unmatched: 8. CDR3 sequence: CASSNRLAGGPGANVLTF. Here the CDR3 DNA reads TGTGCCAGCAGCAACCGACTAGCGGGAGGCCCCGGGGCCAACGTCCTGACTTTC.

This sequence joins TRBV15 and TRBJ2-7; weak D call: TRBD2 (7 bases). Germline values: CDR1 LNHNV, CDR2 YYDKDF (reference sequence). Deletions cut 0 bases from V and 6 bases from J, with 15 bases between. This CDR3 is 15 amino acids long. CDR3 region: CATSRDPLRGAEQYF. CDR3 DNA: TGTGCCACCAGCAGAGATCCGCTCCGGGGGGCCGAGCAGTACTTC.

The CDR3 DNA is TGTGCCAGCAGCGCTGAGGAGGCTAACTATGGCTACACCTTC. Protein product: CASSAEEANYGYTF. V usage is TRBV9 and J usage is TRBJ1-2; D remains unclear. The CDR3 spans 14 residues. Germline V gives CDR1 SGDLS, CDR2 YYNGEE. V was trimmed by 3 bases and J by 0 bases, leaving 9 bases between them.

This chain uses TRBV5-4 with TRBJ2-7; D is ambiguous. Germline V gene data show CDR1 as SGHNT and CDR2 as YYREEE (reference sequence). The length of the CDR3 is 13 residues. Trimming took off 0 bases at V and 5 bases at J, with 9 bases between the two ends. The DNA for the CDR3 is TGTGCCAGCAGCTTGGATTATGGAGACGAGCAGTACTTC. Translating gives CASSLDYGDEQYF.

The rearrangement uses TRBV5-1 and TRBJ2-7; 12 nucleotides match TRBD2. The germline gives CDR1 SGHRS, CDR2 YFSETQ. Trimming cost V 4 bases and J 0 bases; bases outside gene matches: 8. The length of the CDR3 is 17 residues. CDR3 region: CASSPRTSGTSSYEQYF. The CDR3 DNA is TGCGCCAGCAGCCCTAGGACTAGCGGGACGAGCTCCTACGAGCAGTACTTC. The full variable domain, completed using reference TRBV5-1 and TRBJ2-7, is KAGVTQTPRYLIKTRGQQVTLSCSPISGHRSVSWYQQTPGQGLQFLFEYFSETQRNKGNFPGRFSGRQFSNSRSEMNVSTLELGDSALYLCASSPRTSGTSSYEQYFGPGTRLTVT.

The chain uses TRBV7-2 and TRBJ1-5; 8 positions agree with TRBD1. The CDR3 totals 16 residues. CDR1 SGHTA and CDR2 FQGNSA come from the germline V gene. The trim removed 1 base at V and 3 bases at J, leaving 5 bases unmatched. Written as DNA, the CDR3 is TGTGCCAGCAGCTTAGTGGGGACAGGCTACAATCAGCCCCAGCATTTT. Translation: CASSLVGTGYNQPQHF.

The rearrangement links TRBV29-1 to TRBJ2-5; 9 bases are shared with TRBD2. J lost 5 bases, V lost 5 bases, and 9 bases had no gene match. Germline values: CDR1 SQVTM, CDR2 ANQGSEA. CDR3 length: 14 residues. CDR3 protein: CSVLERGAKETQYF. The CDR3 coding sequence is TGCAGCGTTCTTGAGCGGGGGGCGAAGGAGACCCAGTACTTC.

V gene TRBV2 combines with J gene TRBJ2-1; 8 nucleotides line up with TRBD2. CDR3 length equals 15 residues. The germline V gene encodes CDR1 SNHLY and CDR2 FYNNEI. The J segment lost 9 bases and the V segment lost 5 bases, leaving 12 bases of the junction unmatched. For the CDR3, the DNA is TGTGCCAGCAGTACTGGCGGGGGGCGCCTCGGTGAGCAGTTCTTC. Amino acids: CASSTGGGRLGEQFF.

The chain is built from TRBV5-1 and TRBJ1-1; unclear D gene. Looked up from germline, CDR1 is SGHRS and CDR2 is YFSETQ. With 0 bases removed from V and 1 base from J, the gap between germline ends came to 10 bases. This CDR3 is built from 15 residues. CDR3 region: CASSLGDTWNTEAFF. The CDR3 DNA is TGCGCCAGCAGCTTGGGTGACACCTGGAACACTGAAGCTTTCTTT.

This chain connects TRBV7-2 to TRBJ2-4, with D perhaps matching TRBD2 (5 bases). Germline V gives CDR1 SGHTA, CDR2 FQGNSA. With 0 bases removed from V and 4 bases from J, the gap between germline ends came to 7 bases. This CDR3 is 14 amino acids long. The CDR3 reads CASSLAGRKNIQYF. The CDR3 nucleotides read TGTGCCAGCAGCTTAGCAGGGAGAAAAAACATTCAGTACTTC.

The rearrangement uses TRBV29-1 and TRBJ2-3; 7 bases match TRBD2. CDR3 length: 14 amino acids. V shed 5 bases, J shed 7 bases, and the junction held 12 bases outside the gene matches. Germline V gives CDR1 SQVTM, CDR2 ANQGSEA. The CDR3: CSVRGLAESHTQYF. The CDR3 DNA sequence: TGCAGCGTTCGAGGCCTAGCGGAGTCCCATACGCAGTATTTT.

The chain couples TRBV7-2 to TRBJ1-5; 8 bases fit TRBD1. Germline V gene lookup returns CDR1 SGHTA and CDR2 FQGNSA. The CDR3 is made up of 14 amino acids. V gave up 6 bases and J gave up 6 bases; unmatched junction bases: 7. CDR3 in DNA: TGTGCCAGCAGTCTACAGGGGGGAAGTCAGCCCCAGCATTTT. Translation: CASSLQGGSQPQHF.

The J gene is TRBJ1-4, the V gene TRBV9, with TRBD1 as a possible D gene (6 bases). Germline lookup yields CDR1 SGDLS and CDR2 YYNGEE. V lost 3 bases and J 11 bases, leaving 14 bases between the germline ends. There are 13 residues in the CDR3. Written as DNA, the CDR3 is TGTGCCAGCAGCGGGGACAACGGGGAGAAACTGTTTTTT. Residues: CASSGDNGEKLFF.

The V call is TRBV6-4, the J call TRBJ2-2; TRBD1 matches at 9 bases. Germline V lookup: CDR1 MRHNA, CDR2 SNTAGT. This CDR3 has 15 amino acids. The V gene end was trimmed by 6 bases and the J gene end by 1 base; junction bases not matched to a gene: 3. The CDR3 DNA reads TGTGCCAGCAGCCCGGGACAGGGGAACACCGGGGAGCTGTTTTTT. Protein product: CASSPGQGNTGELFF.

The chain has TRBV7-8 and TRBJ2-3, with TRBD2 matching 15 bases. Germline V lookup: CDR1 SGHVS, CDR2 FQNEAQ. The CDR3 consists of 14 residues. J gave up 3 bases and V 8 bases, and 0 bases lay outside the gene matches. As DNA, the CDR3 is TGTGCCAGCGGACTAGCGGGGGGGACAGATACGCAGTATTTT. Encoded protein: CASGLAGGTDTQYF.

The gene calls are TRBV10-3 and TRBJ2-3; 11 positions match TRBD2. The CDR3 sequence is 18 residues long. V lost 0 bases to trimming and J lost 0 bases; unmatched junction nucleotides: 5. The germline V gene has CDR1 ENHRY and CDR2 SYGVKD. The CDR3: CAISESLAGGPSTDTQYF. The CDR3 DNA is TGTGCCATCAGTGAGTCCCTAGCGGGAGGCCCTAGCACAGATACGCAGTATTTT.

This clone turned up a few times. The chain recombines TRBV4-1 with TRBJ2-7; 7 nucleotides line up with TRBD2. V lost 0 bases to trimming and J lost 9 bases; unmatched junction nucleotides: 14. The CDR3 is 16 residues long. Germline loops: CDR1 MGHRA, CDR2 YSYEKL. In DNA form, the CDR3 reads TGCGCCAGCAGCCAAGATCGAGGGAGCGGGATGTATAGGCAGTACTTC. Translation: CASSQDRGSGMYRQYF.

The chain carries TRBV7-2 and TRBJ2-7, with a possible D match to TRBD2 (5 bases). V gave up 0 bases and J gave up 8 bases, with 11 bases separating them. This CDR3 region has 13 residues. Germline lookup yields CDR1 SGHTA and CDR2 FQGNSA. The CDR3 region is CASSLATGEKQYF. The CDR3 DNA sequence: TGTGCCAGCAGCTTAGCTACCGGGGAAAAGCAGTACTTC.

The J gene is TRBJ2-7, the V gene TRBV18; TRBD1 matches 7 bases. CDR1 and CDR2 from the germline V gene are KGHSH and LQKENI. The length of the CDR3 is 13 residues. V lost 2 bases and J lost 3; bases outside the gene matches: 1. CDR3 sequence reads: CASSPWDSYEQYF. CDR3 nucleotide sequence: TGTGCCAGCTCACCATGGGACAGCTACGAGCAGTACTTC.

This chain uses TRBV19 with TRBJ1-6, with D possibly matching TRBD1 (5 bases). This CDR3 comprises 16 residues. In germline, CDR1 is LNHDA, CDR2 SQIVND (reference sequence). The V and J ends lost 3 bases and 0 bases respectively, with 9 bases between them. The CDR3 here is CASSIGGASYNSPLHF. CDR3 nucleotides: TGTGCCAGTAGTATCGGCGGGGCCTCCTATAATTCACCCCTCCACTTT. The whole variable domain, filled in from reference TRBV19 and TRBJ1-6, reads DGGITQSPKYLFRKEGQNVTLSCEQNLNHDAMYWYRQDPGQGLRLIYYSQIVNDFQKGDIAEGYSVSREKKESFPLTVTSAQKNPTAFYLCASSIGGASYNSPLHFGNGTRLTVT.